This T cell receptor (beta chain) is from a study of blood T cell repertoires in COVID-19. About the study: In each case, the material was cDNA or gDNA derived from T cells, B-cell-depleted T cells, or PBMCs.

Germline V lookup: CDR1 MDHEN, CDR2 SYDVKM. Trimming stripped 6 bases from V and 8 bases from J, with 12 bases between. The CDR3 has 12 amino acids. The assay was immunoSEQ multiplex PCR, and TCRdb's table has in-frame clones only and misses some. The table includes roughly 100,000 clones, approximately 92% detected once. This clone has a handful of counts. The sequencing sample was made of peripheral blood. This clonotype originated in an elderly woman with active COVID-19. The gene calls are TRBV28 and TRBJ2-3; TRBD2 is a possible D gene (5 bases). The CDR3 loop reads CASSYSVATQYF. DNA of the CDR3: TGTGCCAGCAGCTATAGCGTGGCTACGCAGTATTTT.